This T cell receptor (beta chain) was sequenced during a study of graft-versus-host responses after intestinal transplantation. Study in general: Each recipient received a multivisceral, liver-intestinal, or isolated intestinal graft.

The assay was immunoSEQ multiplex PCR, and TCRdb's table has in-frame clones only and misses some. The table records 11,000 to 15,000 clones, 30% to 35% of them present only once. The CDR3 spans 14 residues. In germline, CDR1 is SGHRS, CDR2 YFSETQ. V shed 1 base and J shed 6 bases, with 11 bases lying between them. This clone is medium-sized in the sample. This chain links TRBV5-1 with TRBJ2-1; D not certain. The receptor comes from a human patient who received an intestinal transplant. Material: alloreactive CD4+ T cells from a mixed lymphocyte reaction culture, obtained before intestinal transplant. Indicated subset: CFSE-low proliferating T cells sorted from approximately 6-day pre-transplant mixed lymphocyte reaction (GvH or HvG direction). CDR3 sequence reads: CASSLMLEPNEQFF. Written as DNA, the CDR3 is TGCGCCAGCAGCTTGATGCTAGAGCCCAATGAGCAGTTCTTC.